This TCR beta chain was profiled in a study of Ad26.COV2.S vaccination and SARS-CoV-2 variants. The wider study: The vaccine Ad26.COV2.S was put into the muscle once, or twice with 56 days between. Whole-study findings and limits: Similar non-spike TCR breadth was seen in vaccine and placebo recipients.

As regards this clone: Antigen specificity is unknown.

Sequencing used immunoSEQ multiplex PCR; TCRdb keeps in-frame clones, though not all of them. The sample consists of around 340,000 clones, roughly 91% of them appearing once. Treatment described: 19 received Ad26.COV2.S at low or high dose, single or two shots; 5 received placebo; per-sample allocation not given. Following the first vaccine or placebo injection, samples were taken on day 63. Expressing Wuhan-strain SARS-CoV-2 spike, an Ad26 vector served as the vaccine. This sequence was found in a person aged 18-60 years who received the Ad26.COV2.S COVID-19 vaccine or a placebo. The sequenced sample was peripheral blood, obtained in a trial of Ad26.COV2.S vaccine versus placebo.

CDR3 loop: CSVTPLGGGGYNEQFF. Written as DNA, the CDR3 is TGCAGCGTGACTCCCCTTGGGGGAGGGGGATACAATGAGCAGTTCTTC. The rearrangement links TRBV29-1 to TRBJ2-1; D perhaps matches TRBD2 (7 bases). The CDR3 loop spans 16 amino acids. The germline gives CDR1 SQVTM, CDR2 ANQGSEA. Trimming left V 6 bases short and J 4 bases short, with 22 bases between.